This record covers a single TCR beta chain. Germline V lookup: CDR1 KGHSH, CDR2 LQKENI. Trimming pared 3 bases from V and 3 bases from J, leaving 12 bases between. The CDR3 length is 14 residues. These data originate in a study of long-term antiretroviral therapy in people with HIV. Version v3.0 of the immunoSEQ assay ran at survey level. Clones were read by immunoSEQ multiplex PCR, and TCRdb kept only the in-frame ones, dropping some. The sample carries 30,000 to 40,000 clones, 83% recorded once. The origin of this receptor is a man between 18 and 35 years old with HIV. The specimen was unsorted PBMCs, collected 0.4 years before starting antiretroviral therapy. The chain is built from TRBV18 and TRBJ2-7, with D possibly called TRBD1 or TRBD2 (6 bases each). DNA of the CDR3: TGTGCCAGCTCACCCACGGGGGCCGACTACGAGCAGTACTTC. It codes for CASSPTGADYEQYF.